This T cell receptor (beta chain) was obtained from a study of T cells expressing NK-cell markers. Study as a whole: Source material for TCR beta repertoires consisted of sorted CD3+CD56+NKG2C+, CD3+CD56+NKG2C- and CD3+CD56-NKG2C+ T cells.

Making the TCR beta cDNA relied on 5'RACE template switching with UMIs. TCRdb re-called the 5' RACE reads; every CDR3 protein appears as one record, without DNA. This sample's clone table lists some 190,000 distinct CDR3 sequences. Germline CDR1 is SGHAT and CDR2 is FQNNGV. The CDR3 length is 14 residues. Points from the study as a whole: In several donors, these clonotypes also led the CD3+CD56-NKG2C+ fraction.

About this clonotype: Its specificity is unknown.

The chain carries TRBV11-2 and TRBJ2-7; TCRdb lists TRBD1, though no DNA is available to test this call. The receptor was isolated from a man aged 18-75 years in good health. Sequencing was carried out using blood T cells: a sorted CD56 or NKG2C T cell subset, CD4+ or CD8+ T cells, or bulk PBMC T cells (not recorded which). CDR3 loop: CASSLGGQLYEQYF.